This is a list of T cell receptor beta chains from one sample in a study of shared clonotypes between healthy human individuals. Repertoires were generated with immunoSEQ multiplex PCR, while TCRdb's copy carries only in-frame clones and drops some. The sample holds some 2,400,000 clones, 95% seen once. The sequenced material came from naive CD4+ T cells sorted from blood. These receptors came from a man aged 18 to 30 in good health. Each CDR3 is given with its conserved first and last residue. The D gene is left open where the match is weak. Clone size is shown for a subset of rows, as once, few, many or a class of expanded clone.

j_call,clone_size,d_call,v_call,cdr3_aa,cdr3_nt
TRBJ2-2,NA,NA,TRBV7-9,CASSLEGQTGELFF,TGTGCCAGCAGCTTAGAAGGACAGACCGGGGAGCTGTTTTTT
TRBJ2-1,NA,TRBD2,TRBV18,CASSPRLATAYNEQFF,TGTGCCAGCTCACCCCGACTAGCGACCGCCTACAATGAGCAGTTCTTC
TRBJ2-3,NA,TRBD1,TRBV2,CASSAGTGSPTDTQYF,TGTGCCAGCAGTGCAGGGACAGGGAGTCCCACAGATACGCAGTATTTT
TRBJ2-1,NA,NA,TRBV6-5,CASRRGFSYNEQFF,TGTGCCAGCAGAAGGGGGTTTTCCTACAATGAGCAGTTCTTC
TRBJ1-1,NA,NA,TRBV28,CASSLFLGKSTEAFF,TGTGCCAGCAGTTTATTCCTGGGGAAGAGCACTGAAGCTTTCTTT
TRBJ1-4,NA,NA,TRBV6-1,CASSMGGGVEKLFF,TGTGCCAGCAGTATGGGAGGGGGAGTGGAAAAACTGTTTTTT
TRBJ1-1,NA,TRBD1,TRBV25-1,CASSGGQGLGTEAFF,TGTGCCAGCAGCGGTGGACAGGGTTTGGGCACTGAAGCTTTCTTT
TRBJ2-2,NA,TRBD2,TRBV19,CASQYSGISTGELFF,TGTGCCAGCCAGTATAGCGGGATAAGCACCGGGGAGCTGTTTTTT
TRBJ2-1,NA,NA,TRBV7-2,CASSLRGKSSYNEQFF,TGTGCCAGCAGCTTACGAGGGAAGAGCTCCTACAATGAGCAGTTCTTC
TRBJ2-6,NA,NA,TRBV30,CAWSVWSWRVREDGANVLTF,TGTGCCTGGAGTGTATGGAGCTGGCGTGTTAGGGAAGATGGGGCCAACGTCCTGACTTTC
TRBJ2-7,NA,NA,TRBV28,CASSSPAARNEQYF,TGTGCCAGCAGTTCCCCGGCCGCTAGGAACGAGCAGTACTTC
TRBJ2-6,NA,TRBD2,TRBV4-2,CASSQDPGLAGGSGANVLTF,TGTGCCAGCAGCCAAGATCCGGGACTAGCGGGGGGATCTGGGGCCAACGTCCTGACTTTC
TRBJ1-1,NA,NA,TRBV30,CAWAVSLPTEAFF,TGTGCCTGGGCCGTTTCCCTTCCCACTGAAGCTTTCTTT
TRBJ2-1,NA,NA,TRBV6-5,CASSYRGRGSYEQFF,TGTGCCAGCAGTTACAGGGGCCGCGGAAGCTATGAGCAGTTCTTC
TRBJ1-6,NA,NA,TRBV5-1,CASSLGGVPYNSPLHF,TGCGCCAGCAGCTTGGGTGGGGTTCCTTATAATTCACCCCTCCACTTT
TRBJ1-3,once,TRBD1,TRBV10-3,CAISEKGRTGGDTIYF,TGTGCCATCAGTGAGAAGGGCCGGACAGGGGGGGACACCATATATTTT
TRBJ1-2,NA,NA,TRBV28,CVTGGSGYTF,TGTGTCACGGGGGGTTCAGGCTACACCTTC
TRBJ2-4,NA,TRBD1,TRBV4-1,CASSRITGGARDIQYF,TGCGCCAGCAGCCGAATTACAGGGGGCGCGAGGGACATTCAGTACTTC
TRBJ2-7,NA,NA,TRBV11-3,CASSLSQGPYEQYF,TGTGCCAGCAGCTTAAGTCAGGGGCCCTACGAGCAGTACTTC
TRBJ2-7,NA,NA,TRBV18,CASSPPRDDSYEQYF,TGTGCCAGCTCACCTCCCAGGGACGACTCCTACGAGCAGTACTTC
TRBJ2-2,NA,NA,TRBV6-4,CASSTTGYSGELFF,TGTGCCAGCAGTACTACAGGGTATAGCGGGGAGCTGTTTTTT
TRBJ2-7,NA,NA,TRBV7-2,CASSLGGGYEQYF,TGTGCCAGCAGCTTAGGCGGAGGGTACGAGCAGTACTTC
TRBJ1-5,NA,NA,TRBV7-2,CASSGLFQPQHF,TGTGCCAGCAGCGGGCTCTTTCAGCCCCAGCATTTT
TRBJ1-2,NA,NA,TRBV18,CASSPRDPGWDDGYTF,TGTGCCAGCTCACCACGGGACCCGGGTTGGGACGATGGCTACACCTTC
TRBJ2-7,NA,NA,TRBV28,CASSPPKFEQYF,TGTGCCAGCAGTCCCCCCAAGTTCGAGCAGTACTTC
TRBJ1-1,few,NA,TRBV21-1,CASSKVRQGLAFF,TGTGCCAGCAGCAAAGTTCGGCAGGGGCTAGCTTTCTTT